These 31 T cell receptor beta chains share one sample of origin, sequenced in a study of shared clonotypes between healthy human individuals (dated by TCRdb to 2019 to 2021). Receptor libraries were prepared by the immunoSEQ multiplex PCR assay. In TCRdb, the immuneACCESS table is reduced to in-frame sequences with V and J assigned. These tables do not hold every clone; where another copy was compared, an unresolved V gene accounts for under half, and the others remain unexplained. In this sample the table shows about 2,500,000 clones, around 94% of which occur a single time. The ten largest clonotypes hold over 0.12% of the sample. The sequenced sample was naive CD4+ T cells sorted from blood. The cell subset or site label of this sample denotes: CD45RA+ positively selected. These receptors originate from a young man in good health.

The chain joins TRBV5-1 to TRBJ2-2; D remains unclear. The germline V and J ends were trimmed by 1 base and 0 bases, with 10 bases remaining between them. The CDR3 spans 16 residues. Germline CDR1 SGHRS, CDR2 YFSETQ. The CDR3 DNA reads as TGCGCCAGCAGCTTGCTGGCGAGCGCGAACACCGGGGAGCTGTTTTTT. Translated, it gives CASSLLASANTGELFF.

The chain recombines TRBV5-4 with TRBJ2-1; D might be TRBD1 (6 bases). This CDR3 comprises 15 residues. Germline V gene sequence: CDR1 SGHNT, CDR2 YYREEE (reference sequence). Trimming pared 0 bases from V and 6 bases from J, leaving 13 bases between. The CDR3 coding sequence is TGTGCCAGCAGCTTGGGGGCAGGGGCGGTCAATGAGCAGTTCTTC. This encodes CASSLGAGAVNEQFF.

V and J are TRBV7-9 and TRBJ1-5, with 7 bases lining up with TRBD1. CDR1 SEHNR and CDR2 FQNEAQ come from the germline V gene (reference sequence). The CDR3 is 14 amino acids. V was clipped by 5 bases and J by 3 bases; unmatched bases: 4. CDR3 sequence: CASSPGQFNQPQHF. The CDR3 DNA reads as TGTGCCAGCAGCCCGGGACAGTTCAATCAGCCCCAGCATTTT. Variable domain in full (rest from reference TRBV7-9 and TRBJ1-5): DTGVSQNPRHKITKRGQNVTFRCDPISEHNRLYWYRQTLGQGPEFLTYFQNEAQLEKSRLLSDRFSAERPKGSFSTLEIQRTEQGDSAMYLCASSPGQFNQPQHFGDGTRLSIL.

The chain joins TRBV4-2 to TRBJ2-5; D gene uncertain. The germline V gene has CDR1 LGHNA and CDR2 YNFKEQ. V was cut by 1 base and J by 4 bases, with 13 bases left in between. CDR3 size: 15 residues. Written as DNA, the CDR3 is TGTGCCAGCAGCCAAGCGGGTGATGCCCCAGAGACCCAGTACTTC. As protein: CASSQAGDAPETQYF.

The chain joins TRBV27 to TRBJ1-2; 7 bases are a match to TRBD1. V dropped 6 bases and J dropped 5; count of bases not matched to a gene: 6. The germline V gene encodes CDR1 MNHEY and CDR2 SMNVEV (reference sequence). This CDR3 is 13 amino acids long. The CDR3 DNA follows: TGTGCCAGCAGGAGCAGGGGGATTTATGGCTACACCTTC. It translates to CASRSRGIYGYTF.

The rearrangement joins TRBV6-6 to TRBJ1-2; 8 bases agree with TRBD1. This CDR3 contains 16 residues. Germline V lookup: CDR1 MNHNY, CDR2 SVGAGI (reference sequence). After removal of 5 bases from V and 2 bases from J, the junction contained 10 bases not matched to a gene. CDR3 amino acids: CASSRYGQGTNYGYTF. The CDR3 DNA reads as TGTGCCAGCAGTCGATACGGACAGGGAACAAACTATGGCTACACCTTC.

This clone was seen once. J is TRBJ2-7 and V is TRBV6-1, with D tentatively TRBD1 or TRBD2 (5 bases each). The V and J ends lost 4 bases and 0 bases respectively, with 13 bases between them. Germline loops: CDR1 MNHNS, CDR2 SASEGT. The CDR3 is 15 residues long. CDR3 amino acids: CASSGRDGHSYEQYF. Written as DNA, the CDR3 is TGTGCCAGCAGTGGCCGGGACGGACACTCCTACGAGCAGTACTTC.

V is TRBV6-5 and J is TRBJ2-7, with 7 bases identical to TRBD1. The ends lost 6 bases at V and 3 bases at J; junction bases unmatched: 11. Germline V gene lookup returns CDR1 MNHEY and CDR2 SVGAGI. CDR3 size: 15 residues. CDR3 sequence (DNA): TGTGCCAGCAGCGCCCCCGGGACAGTCGTCTACGAGCAGTACTTC. Its translation is CASSAPGTVVYEQYF.

This clone was seen only a few times. This chain links TRBV2 with TRBJ2-7, with D perhaps given as TRBD1 or TRBD2 (5 bases each). With 10 bases removed from V and 2 bases from J, the gap between germline ends came to 12 bases. CDR1 and CDR2 from the germline V gene are SNHLY and FYNNEI. The CDR3 runs to 12 residues. As DNA, the CDR3 is TGTGCCACGAGGGGCGATACCTACGAGCAGTACTTC. Translation: CATRGDTYEQYF.

The genes are TRBV5-1 and TRBJ1-1; TRBD1 aligns across 7 bases. Germline CDR1 and CDR2: SGHRS and YFSETQ. V was pared by 0 bases and J by 10 bases, with 9 bases of the junction left unmatched. This CDR3 is built from 14 residues. The CDR3 is CASSLEGTVIGAFF. CDR3 nucleotides: TGCGCCAGCAGCTTGGAGGGGACAGTAATAGGAGCTTTCTTT. Combining the CDR3 with reference TRBV5-1 and TRBJ1-1 gives the whole variable domain KAGVTQTPRYLIKTRGQQVTLSCSPISGHRSVSWYQQTPGQGLQFLFEYFSETQRNKGNFPGRFSGRQFSNSRSEMNVSTLELGDSALYLCASSLEGTVIGAFFGQGTRLTVV.

V gene TRBV4-3 combines with J gene TRBJ2-7, with TRBD1 matching 8 bases. The V gene's germline CDR1 is LGHNA and CDR2 YSLEER. Trimming took 4 bases from V and 2 from J; bases not matched to a gene: 7. The CDR3 extends over 15 amino acids. CDR3: CASSLTRQGPYEQYF. DNA of the CDR3: TGCGCCAGCAGCCTTACCCGACAGGGGCCCTACGAGCAGTACTTC.

Worth noting for this clone: Other nucleotide sequences from this sample produce the same CDR3. The CDR3 sequence: CASSFGGETQYF. CDR3 nucleotide sequence: TGCGCCAGCAGCTTCGGGGGGGAGACCCAGTACTTC. The gene calls are TRBV5-1 and TRBJ2-5; TRBD2 matches at 7 bases. V lost 2 bases, J lost 5 bases, and 0 bases stayed unmatched. The V gene's germline CDR1 is SGHRS and CDR2 YFSETQ. This CDR3 has 12 amino acids.

The V and J genes are TRBV21-1 and TRBJ2-3; the D call in the table, TRBD2, was not verified against the DNA. TRBV21-1 is marked as a pseudogene. The CDR3 runs to 17 residues. In DNA form, the CDR3 reads TGTGCCACCAGACGGGGACTAGCGGGAGAAAACACAGATACGCAGTATTTT. It yields the protein CATRRGLAGENTDTQYF.

The sample holds one count of this clone. The J gene is TRBJ2-2, the V gene TRBV4-1; no firm D call. The CDR3 loop spans 14 amino acids. The V end lost 3 bases, the J end lost 11 bases, and 16 bases lay between the germline ends. Germline V gene lookup returns CDR1 MGHRA and CDR2 YSYEKL. CDR3 nucleotide sequence: TGCGCCAGCAGCCATCCGGACGGCCTCGGAGAGCTGTTTTTT. Protein product: CASSHPDGLGELFF.

V is TRBV6-5 and J is TRBJ1-1; possible D gene TRBD1, 6 bases. CDR3 length: 16 amino acids. With 0 bases removed from V and 1 base from J, the gap between germline ends came to 12 bases. The germline gives CDR1 MNHEY, CDR2 SVGAGI. For the CDR3, the DNA is TGTGCCAGCAGTTACTCAGATCAGGGGTGGAACACTGAAGCTTTCTTT. Amino acid sequence: CASSYSDQGWNTEAFF.

The CDR3 is CAISEWQNEAFF. The CDR3 region has the DNA TGTGCCATCAGTGAGTGGCAGAACGAAGCTTTCTTT. V gene TRBV10-3 combines with J gene TRBJ1-1, with D unresolved. The CDR3 runs 12 residues. V gave up 1 base and J gave up 8 bases, with 8 bases separating them. From germline, CDR1 is ENHRY and CDR2 SYGVKD.

V is TRBV5-4 and J is TRBJ2-7; 7 bases line up with TRBD1. The CDR3 has 13 residues. Looked up from germline, CDR1 is SGHNT and CDR2 is YYREEE (reference sequence). Trimming took 4 bases from V and 7 from J; bases not matched to a gene: 8. As DNA, the CDR3 is TGTGCCAGCAGCCAACAAGGACAGGCTGAGCAGTACTTC. Amino acid sequence: CASSQQGQAEQYF.

The V and J genes are TRBV27 and TRBJ2-7; TRBD2 agrees at 11 bases. With 6 bases clipped from V and 4 bases from J, the junction kept 14 bases outside the gene matches. Germline V CDR1 and CDR2: MNHEY, SMNVEV (reference sequence). This CDR3 contains 17 residues. The CDR3 DNA reads TGTGCCAGCAGACAAAGAGGAGGACTAGCGGGTAGATACGAGCAGTACTTC. This translates into CASRQRGGLAGRYEQYF.

This rearrangement joins TRBV28 to TRBJ1-1; 9 bases fit TRBD1. Germline CDR1 reads MDHEN; CDR2 reads SYDVKM. The CDR3 length is 16 residues. V lost 2 bases and J lost 1; bases outside the gene matches: 5. CDR3 DNA sequence: TGTGCCAGCAGTTTACGACAGGGGGTAGGGAACACTGAAGCTTTCTTT. Translating gives CASSLRQGVGNTEAFF. Full variable domain (outside the CDR3, taken from reference TRBV28 and TRBJ1-1): DVKVTQSSRYLVKRTGEKVFLECVQDMDHENMFWYRQDPGLGLRLIYFSYDVKMKEKGDIPEGYSVSREKKERFSLILESASTNQTSMYLCASSLRQGVGNTEAFFGQGTRLTVV.

This chain connects TRBV10-3 to TRBJ1-2; the D is unclear. This CDR3 is built from 14 residues. Per germline, CDR1 ENHRY and CDR2 SYGVKD. V was trimmed by 3 bases and J by 4 bases, leaving 12 bases between them. CDR3 protein: CAISEAAYSYGYTF. The CDR3, as DNA: TGTGCCATCAGTGAAGCGGCCTACTCCTATGGCTACACCTTC.

The chain couples TRBV4-1 to TRBJ1-2; D might be TRBD1 (6 bases). Trimming left V 3 bases short and J 6 bases short, with 17 bases between. The CDR3 runs to 15 residues. The germline gives CDR1 MGHRA, CDR2 YSYEKL. The CDR3 nucleotides are TGCGCCAGCAGCCACGTGGGGGGCAGGGTGAATGGCTACACCTTC. This gives the protein CASSHVGGRVNGYTF.

This chain uses TRBV30 with TRBJ2-3, with D unclear. The CDR3 contains 14 residues. Germline V gene data show CDR1 as GTSNPN and CDR2 as SVGIG (reference sequence). V lost 1 base to trimming and J lost 3 bases, with 11 bases between them. DNA for the CDR3: TGTGCCTGGAGTGGAGTCAGTGGTACAGATACGCAGTATTTT. It translates to CAWSGVSGTDTQYF.

The chain employs TRBV4-1 and TRBJ2-1, with TRBD2 identical over 8 bases. Germline CDR1 is MGHRA and CDR2 is YSYEKL. The ends lost 6 bases at V and 1 base at J; junction bases unmatched: 11. CDR3 length equals 17 residues. CDR3 in DNA: TGCGCCAGCAGTCGTACCGGGACTAGGGAGTCCTACAATGAGCAGTTCTTC. It codes for CASSRTGTRESYNEQFF.

V is TRBV13 and J is TRBJ1-3; a weak D match, TRBD1 (6 bases). The CDR3 length is 17 residues. V lost 0 bases to trimming and J lost 2 bases, with 14 bases between them. Per the germline V gene, CDR1 is PRHDT and CDR2 is FYEKMQ (reference sequence). CDR3 loop: CASSLGRTGLTGNTIYF. The CDR3, as DNA: TGTGCCAGCAGCTTAGGCCGAACAGGGTTGACTGGAAACACCATATATTTT.

The chain carries TRBV19 and TRBJ2-3, with D perhaps TRBD1 or TRBD2 (5 bases each). The V and J ends lost 3 bases and 5 bases respectively, with 21 bases between them. Germline V CDR1 and CDR2: LNHDA, SQIVND (reference sequence). CDR3 length: 17 residues. The CDR3 DNA reads TGTGCCAGTAGTATGGAGGCCGGGACGAGCGTGAGAGATACGCAGTATTTT. It yields the protein CASSMEAGTSVRDTQYF.

This chain links TRBV6-1 with TRBJ2-7, with 8 positions matching TRBD2. The CDR3 is 13 residues long. J was trimmed by 3 bases and V by 4 bases; bases with no gene match: 2. Germline V gene lookup returns CDR1 MNHNS and CDR2 SASEGT. CDR3 sequence (DNA): TGTGCCAGCAGTGGCCTAGCGGGCTACGAGCAGTACTTC. This translates into CASSGLAGYEQYF.

CDR3 residues: CASSHLGLAAFASNEQFF. DNA for the CDR3: TGTGCCAGCAGCCACCTCGGACTAGCGGCTTTTGCCTCCAATGAGCAGTTCTTC. J is TRBJ2-1 and V is TRBV7-9; 10 nucleotides agree with TRBD2. Germline lookup yields CDR1 SEHNR and CDR2 FQNEAQ (reference sequence). The CDR3 consists of 18 residues. V lost 5 bases and J lost 6; bases outside the gene matches: 16.

The rearrangement links TRBV5-4 to TRBJ2-5; no clear D. CDR3 length equals 15 residues. Germline loops: CDR1 SGHNT, CDR2 YYREEE (reference sequence). Trimming left V 0 bases short and J 2 bases short, with 11 bases between. Here the CDR3 reads CASSLGLGRQETQYF. The CDR3 DNA sequence: TGTGCCAGCAGCTTGGGATTAGGGCGGCAAGAGACCCAGTACTTC.

The chain joins TRBV28 to TRBJ2-7; D remains ambiguous. CDR1 MDHEN and CDR2 SYDVKM come from the germline V gene. This CDR3 is 13 amino acids long. Trimming took 5 bases from V and 0 from J, leaving 8 bases between them. The DNA of the CDR3 is TGTGCCAGCAGTCCCCCCCTCTCCTACGAGCAGTACTTC. It encodes CASSPPLSYEQYF.

DNA for the CDR3: TGTGCCAGCAGTCCGGCGGGACGGGGAACATATAATTCACCCCTCCACTTT. Its translation: CASSPAGRGTYNSPLHF. The rearrangement links TRBV27 to TRBJ1-6; tentative D call: TRBD1 (5 bases). The V end was cut by 5 bases, the J end by 4 bases, with 18 bases between. CDR3 length equals 17 residues. Germline V CDR1 and CDR2: MNHEY, SMNVEV (reference sequence).

This chain joins TRBV5-1 and TRBJ2-7; the D is unclear. V was clipped by 6 bases and J by 3 bases, with 16 bases between them. The length of the CDR3 is 14 residues. Germline CDR1 reads SGHRS; CDR2 reads YFSETQ. In nucleotides, the CDR3 is TGCGCCAGCACGCCGGACGGAACTCTCTACGAGCAGTACTTC. It translates to CASTPDGTLYEQYF.